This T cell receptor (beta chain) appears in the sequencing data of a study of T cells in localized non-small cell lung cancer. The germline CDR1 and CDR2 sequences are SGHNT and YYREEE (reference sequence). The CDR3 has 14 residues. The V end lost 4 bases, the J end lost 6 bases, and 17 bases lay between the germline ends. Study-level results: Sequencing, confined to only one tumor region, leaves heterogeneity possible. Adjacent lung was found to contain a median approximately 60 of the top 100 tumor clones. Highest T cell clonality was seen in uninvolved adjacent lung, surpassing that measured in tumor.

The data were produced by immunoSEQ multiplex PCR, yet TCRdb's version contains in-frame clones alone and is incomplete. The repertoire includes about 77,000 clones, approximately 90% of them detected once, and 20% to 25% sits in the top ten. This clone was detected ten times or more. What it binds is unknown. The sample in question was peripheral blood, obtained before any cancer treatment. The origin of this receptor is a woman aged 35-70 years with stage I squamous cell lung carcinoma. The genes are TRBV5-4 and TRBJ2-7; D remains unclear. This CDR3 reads CASSQDGERFEQYF. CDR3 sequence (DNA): TGTGCCAGCAGCCAAGACGGCGAGCGTTTCGAGCAGTACTTC.